This T cell receptor (beta chain) was identified in a study of OX40 agonist ivuxolimab in advanced cancers. For context, the study as a whole: Ivuxolimab was a fully human IgG2 agonistic monoclonal antibody targeting the costimulatory receptor OX40 (CD134). The paper covers the monotherapy dose-escalation part of the phase I ivuxolimab trial, which included N of about 50 patients. Peripheral TCRbeta sequencing was intended to test whether TCR sequence diversity was altered and clonal T-cell expansion was caused by ivuxolimab. Patients were allowed to have had prior anti-PD-1, anti-PD-L1 or anti-CTLA-4 therapy, and 40% to 45% of the dose-escalation patients had previously received checkpoint inhibitors. Of the roughly 53 patients in dose escalation, about 20 had hepatocellular carcinoma, around 15 had melanoma, 9 had renal cell carcinoma and 9 had head and neck cancer. In the dose-escalation cohort, 70% to 90% of patients were male, and the mean age was around 65 years with a range of roughly 20 to 85. Intravenous ivuxolimab was administered to patients every 2 weeks at six dose levels: 0.01, 0.1, 0.3, 1.5, 3 and 10 mg/kg. Partial responses were achieved by three dose-escalation patients, of whom one had hepatocellular carcinoma and two had cutaneous melanoma. General study outcomes and caveats: Antigen specificity was not determined for the clonally expanded peripheral T cells. In the 0.1-3.0 mg/kg groups, partial responders were among the patients with the lowest normalized peripheral clonal expansion, particularly in CD8+ T cells. On average, CD8+ T cells showed more expanded clones than CD4+ T cells after ivuxolimab. Low levels of normalized T-cell clonal expansion were also seen in some patients who did not respond. Clonal expansion of both CD4+ and CD8+ blood T cells was observed from baseline to week 6 at doses 0.1 to 3.0 mg/kg.

Genomic DNA was extracted from sorted cells for sequencing of the TCRbeta CDR3 region. TCRbeta CDR3 regions were sequenced using the immunoSEQ Assay. The table was pulled from immuneACCESS by TCRdb, which kept in-frame rearrangements only. Such tables lose some clones; where checked, under half of the loss comes from unresolved V genes, and the rest has no known cause. The sample yields 87,000 or so clones; about 85% were counted once. The ten top clones hold 3% to 4% of the sample. As for this clone: The target of this receptor is not known. Per-base qualities were not stored, and no clone one base away is much larger.

The trial excluded patients who had a history of autoimmune disease or who were on systemic immunosuppression. Peripheral blood for TCR sequencing was drawn from every dose cohort at baseline, at cycle 4 day 1 and at cycle 7 day 1. The samples were taken from a phase I, first-in-human, multicenter, open-label dose-escalation trial of ivuxolimab. Adults with locally advanced or metastatic head and neck squamous cell, hepatocellular, melanoma or renal cell carcinoma were enrolled in the trial. Before TCR sequencing, CD4+ T cells and CD8+ T cells were sorted from peripheral blood as separate populations. The material sequenced was CD4+ or CD8+ T cells sorted from blood, taken in a trial of the OX40 agonist ivuxolimab. The clonotype was recovered from an adult with an advanced solid tumor such as melanoma, head and neck, liver or kidney cancer.

The CDR3 corresponds to CASSLPTMGHYEQYF. The base sequence is TGTGCCAGCAGTCTCCCAACTATGGGACACTACGAGCAGTACTTC. This sequence uses TRBV28 and TRBJ2-7, with a tentative D gene TRBD1 over 6 matching bases. V is pared back by 5 bases and J by 3 bases, with 17 bases lying between the germline termini. Inclusive of the bounding cysteine and phenylalanine, the CDR3 is 15 residues long. The DNA shown is the 45-base CDR3, in frame from base 1. The CDR1 and CDR2 encoded by the germline V gene are MDHEN and SYDVKM.